This paragraph reports one T cell receptor (beta chain). Sequencing was performed with immunoSEQ multiplex PCR; in TCRdb, only in-frame clones are kept and a portion is missing. Among roughly 240,000 clones listed, approximately 85% were seen once. This sample was taken from a study of blood T cell repertoires in COVID-19. The overall study: Sources were T cells, B-cell-depleted T cells, or PBMCs; the material itself was cDNA or gDNA.

Recruited during active infection, patients (from Seattle) were subsequently followed longitudinally. Germline V gene lookup returns CDR1 SNHLY and CDR2 FYNNEI. J was trimmed by 4 bases and V by 7 bases; bases with no gene match: 7. This CDR3 region has 14 residues. The sequence was obtained from a man aged 45-60 years with COVID-19, enrolled during active disease. V gene TRBV2 combines with J gene TRBJ2-1, with TRBD2 matching 7 bases. Material: peripheral blood. CDR3: CASIRVAGYNEQFF. The CDR3 DNA sequence: TGTGCCAGCATAAGGGTAGCGGGTTACAATGAGCAGTTCTTC.